A selection of T cell receptor beta chains follows, all from one sample in a study of T-cell reconstitution after alpha-beta-depleted transplantation in children. One entry per CDR3 protein results from TCRdb running MiXCR on the PCR reads. Of some 220,000 distinct CDR3 sequences in the sample, approximately 9.5% were seen once. The sample in question was PBMCs from the stem cell graft donor, obtained from the stem cell graft. Receptor source: a human donor who donated a stem cell graft to a child with acute lymphoblastic leukemia. The CDR3 runs from the conserved cysteine through the conserved F or W. D genes are given only for firm matches. The size field is filled for only some rows; it gives once, few, many or a size class.

size: many
J: TRBJ1-1
V: TRBV7-6
D: NA
CDR3: CASSLSRAGSKAFF
DNA: TGTGCCAGCAGCCTATCACGGGCAGGGTCGAAAGCTTTCTTT

size: many
J: TRBJ2-3
V: TRBV9
D: NA
CDR3: CASSVGASGDTDTQYF
DNA: TGTGCCAGCAGCGTAGGTGCGTCAGGCGACACAGATACGCAGTATTTT

size: few
J: TRBJ1-2
V: TRBV6-1
D: NA
CDR3: CASSPAWQGYGYTF
DNA: TGTGCCAGCAGCCCAGCGTGGCAGGGGTATGGCTACACCTTC

size: many
J: TRBJ2-3
V: TRBV20-1
D: TRBD2
CDR3: CSATSLAGTVDTQYF
DNA: TGCAGTGCTACGTCACTAGCGGGGACTGTTGATACGCAGTATTTT

size: few
J: TRBJ1-1
V: TRBV5-8
D: NA
CDR3: CASSLGWIYTEAFF
DNA: TGTGCCAGCAGCTTGGGGTGGATTTACACTGAAGCTTTCTTT

size: few
J: TRBJ2-6
V: TRBV25-1
D: NA
CDR3: CASSESGANVLTF
DNA: TGTGCCAGCAGTGAATCTGGGGCCAACGTCCTGACTTTC

size: NA
J: TRBJ1-1
V: TRBV6-1
D: TRBD1
CDR3: CASSSATGGTEAFF
DNA: TGTGCCAGCAGCTCCGCGACAGGGGGGACTGAAGCTTTCTTT

size: few
J: TRBJ1-5
V: TRBV3-1
D: NA
CDR3: CASSQRLPSSGQPQHF
DNA: TGTGCCAGCAGCCAAAGATTGCCATCATCGGGGCAGCCCCAGCATTTT

size: few
J: TRBJ1-1
V: TRBV20-1
D: NA
CDR3: CSARQTGGNTEAFF
DNA: TGCAGTGCTAGGCAAACCGGGGGCAACACTGAAGCTTTCTTT

size: many
J: TRBJ1-1
V: TRBV4-1
D: NA
CDR3: CASSQAFRNRATEAFF
DNA: TGCGCCAGCAGCCAAGCATTTAGAAATCGGGCCACTGAAGCTTTCTTT

size: many
J: TRBJ1-2
V: TRBV4-1
D: NA
CDR3: CASSQGTGAGIYGYTF
DNA: TGCGCCAGCAGCCAAGGTACGGGGGCAGGAATCTATGGCTACACCTTC

size: many
J: TRBJ1-2
V: TRBV7-6
D: NA
CDR3: CASSLERGGYTF
DNA: TGTGCCAGCAGCTTAGAAAGGGGTGGCTACACCTTC

size: many
J: TRBJ2-5
V: TRBV12-3/TRBV12-4
D: NA
CDR3: CASSLGAGMETQYF
DNA: TGTGCCAGCAGTTTAGGGGCGGGAATGGAGACCCAGTACTTC

size: few
J: TRBJ1-1
V: TRBV20-1
D: NA
CDR3: CSARDSWATEAFF
DNA: TGCAGTGCTAGAGATAGTTGGGCCACTGAAGCTTTCTTT

size: many
J: TRBJ2-7
V: TRBV15
D: NA
CDR3: CATSRDPVSSYEQYF
DNA: TGTGCCACCAGCAGAGATCCAGTCAGCTCCTACGAGCAGTACTTC

size: many
J: TRBJ2-2
V: TRBV11-3
D: NA
CDR3: CASSEGVTNTGELFF
DNA: TGTGCCAGCAGCGAAGGAGTGACGAACACCGGGGAGCTGTTTTTT

size: many
J: TRBJ2-1
V: TRBV7-2
D: NA
CDR3: CASSPRDTNNEQFF
DNA: TGTGCCAGCAGCCCCCGGGACACCAACAATGAGCAGTTCTTC

size: NA
J: TRBJ1-5
V: TRBV7-9
D: TRBD1
CDR3: CASSLAPPRGADQPQHF
DNA: TGTGCCAGCAGCTTAGCCCCCCCCAGGGGGGCAGATCAGCCCCAGCATTTT

size: many
J: TRBJ1-5
V: TRBV10-3
D: TRBD1
CDR3: CAISDTGDGQPQHF
DNA: TGTGCCATCAGTGATACAGGGGATGGTCAGCCCCAGCATTTT

size: few
J: TRBJ2-6
V: TRBV5-1
D: NA
CDR3: CASSRSTDPFSGANVLTF
DNA: TGCGCCAGCAGCCGAAGTACAGATCCCTTTTCTGGGGCCAACGTCCTGACTTTC

size: many
J: TRBJ1-1
V: TRBV20-1
D: TRBD1
CDR3: CSAPPRDRSNTEAFF
DNA: TGCAGTGCTCCACCCCGGGACAGGTCGAACACTGAAGCTTTCTTT

size: few
J: TRBJ1-2
V: TRBV20-1
D: NA
CDR3: CRTSETGGSRDGSYGYTF
DNA: TGCAGGACAAGCGAGACAGGCGGCTCTCGAGATGGTAGCTATGGCTACACCTTC

size: few
J: TRBJ2-6
V: TRBV12-3/TRBV12-4
D: NA
CDR3: CASGTSGANVLTF
DNA: TGTGCCAGCGGAACCTCTGGGGCCAACGTCCTGACTTTC

size: NA
J: TRBJ2-5
V: TRBV20-1
D: TRBD2
CDR3: CSARAMPGGGWETQYF
DNA: TGCAGTGCTAGGGCGATGCCCGGCGGGGGGTGGGAGACCCAGTACTTC

size: NA
J: TRBJ2-1
V: TRBV7-2
D: NA
CDR3: CASSISGGQGFGEQFF
DNA: TGTGCCAGCAGCATATCCGGGGGGCAGGGCTTTGGTGAGCAGTTCTTC

size: few
J: TRBJ2-3
V: TRBV7-9
D: TRBD1
CDR3: CASSFLVDGQGRDTQYF
DNA: TGTGCCAGCAGCTTTTTAGTTGACGGACAGGGGAGGGATACGCAGTATTTT

size: many
J: TRBJ1-5
V: TRBV20-1
D: NA
CDR3: CSARDYRLTGRFTNQPQHF
DNA: TGCAGTGCTAGAGACTACCGCTTAACGGGGAGGTTTACCAATCAGCCCCAGCATTTT

size: NA
J: TRBJ1-1
V: TRBV18
D: NA
CDR3: CASSPGDGAEAFF
DNA: TGTGCCAGCTCACCAGGGGATGGGGCTGAAGCTTTCTTT

size: many
J: TRBJ1-1
V: TRBV12-3/TRBV12-4
D: NA
CDR3: CASSPPRGNTEAFF
DNA: TGTGCCAGCAGTCCCCCCCGGGGGAACACTGAAGCTTTCTTT

size: few
J: TRBJ1-2
V: TRBV2
D: NA
CDR3: CASSANRALGYTF
DNA: TGTGCCAGCAGCGCTAACAGGGCTCTCGGCTACACCTTC

size: NA
J: TRBJ1-3
V: TRBV6-1
D: NA
CDR3: CASSDRTLGGNTIYF
DNA: TGTGCCAGCAGTGATCGGACATTAGGTGGAAACACCATATATTTT

size: few
J: TRBJ2-7
V: TRBV4-3
D: NA
CDR3: CASSPGGHYEQYF
DNA: TGCGCCAGCAGCCCCGGGGGACACTACGAGCAGTACTTC

size: NA
J: TRBJ1-1
V: TRBV5-1
D: TRBD1
CDR3: CASSLGTGVLTEAFF
DNA: TGCGCCAGCAGCTTGGGGACAGGGGTTCTCACTGAAGCTTTCTTT

size: NA
J: TRBJ1-2
V: TRBV11-2
D: NA
CDR3: CASSLEQSGYTF
DNA: TGTGCCAGCAGCTTAGAACAGTCTGGCTACACCTTC

size: few
J: TRBJ2-1
V: TRBV9
D: TRBD2
CDR3: CASSSRSGGANEQFF
DNA: TGTGCCAGCAGCTCCCGTAGCGGGGGGGCGAATGAGCAGTTCTTC

size: few
J: TRBJ2-7
V: TRBV20-1
D: NA
CDR3: CSAAPSVAGEQYF
DNA: TGCAGTGCTGCTCCGTCGGTGGCAGGGGAGCAGTACTTC

size: NA
J: TRBJ1-2
V: TRBV4-2
D: TRBD1
CDR3: CASSQDLQGVGDGYTF
DNA: TGTGCCAGCAGCCAGGATTTACAGGGGGTTGGGGATGGCTACACCTTC

size: NA
J: TRBJ1-5
V: TRBV7-9
D: NA
CDR3: CASSPSGSVFNQPQHF
DNA: TGTGCCAGCAGCCCATCAGGGTCAGTCTTCAATCAGCCCCAGCATTTT

size: NA
J: TRBJ2-2
V: TRBV5-1
D: NA
CDR3: CASSLVGATGELFF
DNA: TGCGCCAGCAGCTTGGTCGGGGCCACCGGGGAGCTGTTTTTT

size: many
J: TRBJ2-7
V: TRBV12-3/TRBV12-4
D: TRBD2
CDR3: CATMRGASGEQYF
DNA: TGTGCCACCATGCGGGGGGCCTCGGGCGAGCAGTACTTC

size: NA
J: TRBJ2-1
V: TRBV7-9
D: NA
CDR3: CASRPRPRLGRINEQFF
DNA: TGTGCCAGCAGGCCACGGCCGAGACTAGGAAGAATCAATGAGCAGTTCTTC

size: many
J: TRBJ1-2
V: TRBV25-1
D: TRBD1
CDR3: CASSEQGTVSNYGYTF
DNA: TGTGCCAGCAGTGAACAAGGGACAGTCTCTAACTATGGCTACACCTTC